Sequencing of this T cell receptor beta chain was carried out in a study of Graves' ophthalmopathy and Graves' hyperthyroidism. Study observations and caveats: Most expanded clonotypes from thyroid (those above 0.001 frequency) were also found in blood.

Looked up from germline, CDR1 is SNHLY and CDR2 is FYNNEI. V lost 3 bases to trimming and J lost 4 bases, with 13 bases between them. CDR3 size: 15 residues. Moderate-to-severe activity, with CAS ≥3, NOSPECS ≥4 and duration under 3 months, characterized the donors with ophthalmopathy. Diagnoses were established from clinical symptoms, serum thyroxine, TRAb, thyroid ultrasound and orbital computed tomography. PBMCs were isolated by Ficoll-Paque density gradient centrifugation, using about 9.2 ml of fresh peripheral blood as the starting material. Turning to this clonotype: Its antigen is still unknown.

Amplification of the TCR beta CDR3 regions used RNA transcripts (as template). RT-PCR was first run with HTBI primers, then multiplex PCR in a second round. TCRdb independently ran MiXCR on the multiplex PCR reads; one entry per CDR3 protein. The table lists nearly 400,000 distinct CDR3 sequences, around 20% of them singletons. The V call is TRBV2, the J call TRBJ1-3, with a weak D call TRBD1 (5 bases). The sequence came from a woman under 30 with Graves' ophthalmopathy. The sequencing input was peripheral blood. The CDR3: CASSETGTTGNTIYF. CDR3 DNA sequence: TGTGCCAGCAGTGAGACCGGGACGACCGGAAACACCATATATTTT.